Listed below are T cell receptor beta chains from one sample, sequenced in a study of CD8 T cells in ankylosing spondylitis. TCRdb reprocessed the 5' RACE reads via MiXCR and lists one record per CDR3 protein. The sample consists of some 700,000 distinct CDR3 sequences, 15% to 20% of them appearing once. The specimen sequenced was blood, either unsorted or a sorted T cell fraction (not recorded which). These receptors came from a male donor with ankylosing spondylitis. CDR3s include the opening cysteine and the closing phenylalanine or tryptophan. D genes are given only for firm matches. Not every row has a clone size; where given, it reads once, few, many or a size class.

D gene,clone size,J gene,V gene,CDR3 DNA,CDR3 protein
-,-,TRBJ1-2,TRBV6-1,TGTGCCAGCAGTCGACTTAGATGGACAGATGGGGTGGACTATGGCTACACCTTC,CASSRLRWTDGVDYGYTF
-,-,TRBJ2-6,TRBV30,TGTGCCTGTGAAGGGGGTACTGGGGCCAACGTCCTGACTTTC,CACEGGTGANVLTF
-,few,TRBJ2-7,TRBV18,TGTGCCAGCTCACCACCGAATCAGGTCCCCTACGAGCAGTACTTC,CASSPPNQVPYEQYF
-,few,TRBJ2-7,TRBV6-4,TGTGCCAACCTCTCCTACGAGCAGTACTTC,CANLSYEQYF
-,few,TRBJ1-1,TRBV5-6,TGTGCCAGCAGCACGTTAGGGAACACTGAAGCTTTCTTT,CASSTLGNTEAFF
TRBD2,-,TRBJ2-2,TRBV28,TGTGCCAGCACCAACGAGGCGGGGGGGCGGAGGGAGCTGTTTTTT,CASTNEAGGRRELFF
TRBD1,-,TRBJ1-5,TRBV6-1,TGTGCCAGCAGTAGGGACAGGGGGATGAATCAGCCCCAGCATTTT,CASSRDRGMNQPQHF
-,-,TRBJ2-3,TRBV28,TGTGCCAGCAGTTTCCCCCTAATCAGAGAAGCGGGTTCAAGCACAGATACGCAGTATTTT,CASSFPLIREAGSSTDTQYF
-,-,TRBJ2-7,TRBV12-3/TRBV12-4,TGTGCCAGCAGTTTACTTAGTCGTCAAGGGGGGGAGCAGTACTTC,CASSLLSRQGGEQYF
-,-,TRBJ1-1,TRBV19,TGTGCCAGTAGTATAGGTGGCAAGAACACTGAAGCTTTCTTT,CASSIGGKNTEAFF
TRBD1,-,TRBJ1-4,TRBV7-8,TGTGCCAGCAGCATACAGGGGATTGGCGAAAAACTGTTTTTT,CASSIQGIGEKLFF
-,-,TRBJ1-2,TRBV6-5,TGTGCCAGCAGTTACTCAAGGGGGAGCTATGGCTACACCTTC,CASSYSRGSYGYTF
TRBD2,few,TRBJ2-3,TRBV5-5,TGTGCCAGCAGCCCGGGACTACATAAGGCAGATACGCAGTATTTT,CASSPGLHKADTQYF
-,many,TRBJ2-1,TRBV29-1,TGCAGCACCCGGAGGGCATCCTCCTTTGAGCAGTTCTTC,CSTRRASSFEQFF
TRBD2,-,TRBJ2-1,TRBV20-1,TGCAGTGCTAGAGCCTCACTAGCGGGACGGTACAATGAGCAGTTCTTC,CSARASLAGRYNEQFF
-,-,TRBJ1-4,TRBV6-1,TGTGCCAGCAGGGGGCAGATTAATGAAAAACTGTTTTTT,CASRGQINEKLFF
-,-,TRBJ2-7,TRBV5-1,TGCGCCAGCAGCTTCGACAACTCCTACGAGCAGTACTTC,CASSFDNSYEQYF
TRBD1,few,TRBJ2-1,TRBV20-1,TGCAGTGCTACAACCGGGACAGGGCTTAGAAATGAGCAGTTCTTC,CSATTGTGLRNEQFF
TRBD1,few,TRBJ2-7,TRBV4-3,TGCGCCAGCAGCCAGGACAGGGGTGGCTCCTACGAGCAGTACTTC,CASSQDRGGSYEQYF
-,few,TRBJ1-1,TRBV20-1,TGCAGTGCTAGAGCCCTGGGTTCCGCCACTGAAGCTTTCTTT,CSARALGSATEAFF
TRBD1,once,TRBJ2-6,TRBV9,TGTGCCAGCAGTCCCGGGACAGGGGACTCTGGGGCCAACGTCCTGACTTTC,CASSPGTGDSGANVLTF
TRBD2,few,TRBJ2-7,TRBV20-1,TGCAGTGCTACTAGCGGGGGGGCCTACGAGCAGTACTTC,CSATSGGAYEQYF
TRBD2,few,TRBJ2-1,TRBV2,TGTGCCAGCAGGGCGGGACTAGCGGGAGGGAATGAGCAGTTCTTC,CASRAGLAGGNEQFF
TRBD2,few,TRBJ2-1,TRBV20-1,TGCAGTGCTACACTTAGCGGGAGGGCCTACAATGAGCAGTTCTTC,CSATLSGRAYNEQFF
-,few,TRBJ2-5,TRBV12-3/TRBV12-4,TGTGCCAGCAGTTATGCGGGGGCAGAGACCCAGTACTTC,CASSYAGAETQYF
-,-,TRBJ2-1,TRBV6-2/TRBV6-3,TGTGCCAGCAGTTACCTCGTCACGGTTCAGTTCTTC,CASSYLVTVQFF
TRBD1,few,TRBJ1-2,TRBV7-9,TGTGCCAGCAGCCTGGGACAGCATAACTATGGCTACACCTTC,CASSLGQHNYGYTF
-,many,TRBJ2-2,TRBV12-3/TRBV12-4,TGTGCCAGCAGTTTAGCCCTCACGAACACCGGGGAGCTGTTTTTT,CASSLALTNTGELFF
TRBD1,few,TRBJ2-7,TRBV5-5,TGTGCCAGCAGCTGGAAGAAACAGGACAGGAGCTCCTACGAGCAGTACTTC,CASSWKKQDRSSYEQYF
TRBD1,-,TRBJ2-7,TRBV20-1,TGCAGTGCTAGAGTTGACCAGGGGGTCTACGAGCAGTACTTC,CSARVDQGVYEQYF
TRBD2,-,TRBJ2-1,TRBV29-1,TGCAGCGTCGGGACTAGCGACTACAATGAGCAGTTCTTC,CSVGTSDYNEQFF
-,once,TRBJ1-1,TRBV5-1,TGCGCCAGCAGCCATAGAGACAGTGAAGCTTTCTTT,CASSHRDSEAFF
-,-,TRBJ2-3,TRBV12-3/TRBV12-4,TGTGCCAGCAGTTTTATACGGGGGACAGATACGCAGTATTTT,CASSFIRGTDTQYF
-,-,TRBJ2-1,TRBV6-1,TGTGCCAGCAGTGAAATAGGGATATACAATGAGCAGTTCTTC,CASSEIGIYNEQFF
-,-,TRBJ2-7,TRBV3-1,TGTGCCAGCAGGCCGACTGGCTACGAGCAGTACTTC,CASRPTGYEQYF
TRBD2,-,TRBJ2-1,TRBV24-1,TGTGCCACCAGTGATCAGACTAGCGGGAGTACCGCTGATGAGCAGTTCTTC,CATSDQTSGSTADEQFF
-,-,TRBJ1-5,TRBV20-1,TGCAGTGCTAGAAGCGGGGGGCAGCCCCAGCATTTT,CSARSGGQPQHF
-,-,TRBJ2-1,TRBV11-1,TGTGCCAGCAGCTTATCCGTGGGAGATGAGCAGTTCTTC,CASSLSVGDEQFF
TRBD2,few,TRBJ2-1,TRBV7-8,TGTGCCAGCAGCTTAGTACTAGCGGGAGGTGGCTCCTACAATGAGCAGTTCTTC,CASSLVLAGGGSYNEQFF
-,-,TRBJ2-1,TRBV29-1,TGCAGCGTTGAGGACTATTCTAATGAGCAGTTCTTC,CSVEDYSNEQFF
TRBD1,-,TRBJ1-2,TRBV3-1,TGTGCCAGCAGACTGGGACAGGGGGCCGAGAACACCTTC,CASRLGQGAENTF
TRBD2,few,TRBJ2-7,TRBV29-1,TGCAGCGTTGAGGGACTAGCGGGTTCCCCCTCCTACGAGCAGTACTTC,CSVEGLAGSPSYEQYF
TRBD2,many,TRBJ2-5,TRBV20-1,TGCAGTGCAAGAAGCGGGAGGGAGGGGGAGACCCAGTACTTC,CSARSGREGETQYF
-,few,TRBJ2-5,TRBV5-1,TGCGCCAGCAGCCGAGACTCAGGGATTAGCCAAGAGACCCAGTACTTC,CASSRDSGISQETQYF
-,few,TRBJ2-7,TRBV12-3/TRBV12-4,TGTGCCAGCAGGATTGGAGGGGGTGAGCAGTACTTC,CASRIGGGEQYF
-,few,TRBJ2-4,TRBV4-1,TGCGCCAGCAGCCTCCAGGGAATAGCCAAAAACATTCAGTACTTC,CASSLQGIAKNIQYF
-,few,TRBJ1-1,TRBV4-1,TGCGCCAGCAGCCAAGTTGGAAGTGGGACTGAAGCTTTCTTT,CASSQVGSGTEAFF
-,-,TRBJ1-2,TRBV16,TGTGCCAGCAGCCAATCGGGCAGGAATAACTATGGCTACACCTTC,CASSQSGRNNYGYTF
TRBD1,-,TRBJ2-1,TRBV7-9,TGTGCCAGCAGCTTAGTCGTTTTAACAGGGGAGAGCAATGAGCAGTTCTTC,CASSLVVLTGESNEQFF
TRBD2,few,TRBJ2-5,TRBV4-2,TGTGCCAGCAGCCAAGAGGGCGCAGCGGGGGGGCTTCCGGAGACCCAGTACTTC,CASSQEGAAGGLPETQYF
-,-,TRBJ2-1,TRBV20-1,TGCAGTGCTAGAGATGGGGGCGGGAGAGCCTACAATGAGCAGTTCTTC,CSARDGGGRAYNEQFF
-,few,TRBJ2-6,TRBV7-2,TGTGCCAGCAGTACCCCGACAGGAGGTGGGGCCAACGTCCTGACTTTC,CASSTPTGGGANVLTF
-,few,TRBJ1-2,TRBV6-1,TGTGCCAGCAGCCGCCCCGTGGACCGAACGAAGGACTATGGCTACACCTTC,CASSRPVDRTKDYGYTF
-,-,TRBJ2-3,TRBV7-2,TGTGCCAGCAGCCGCCGGGACTCCGCCACAGATACGCAGTATTTT,CASSRRDSATDTQYF
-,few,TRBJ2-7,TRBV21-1,TGTGCCAGCAGCAAAGCGGGGGACAGGGTTGGAGAGCAGTACTTC,CASSKAGDRVGEQYF
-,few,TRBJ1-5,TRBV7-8,TGTGCCAGCAGCTTAGCGCTGCAAGTTTTTCAGCCCCAGCATTTT,CASSLALQVFQPQHF
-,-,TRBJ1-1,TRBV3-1,TGTGCCACCCAGGAAGGGGGAAATGAAGCTTTCTTT,CATQEGGNEAFF